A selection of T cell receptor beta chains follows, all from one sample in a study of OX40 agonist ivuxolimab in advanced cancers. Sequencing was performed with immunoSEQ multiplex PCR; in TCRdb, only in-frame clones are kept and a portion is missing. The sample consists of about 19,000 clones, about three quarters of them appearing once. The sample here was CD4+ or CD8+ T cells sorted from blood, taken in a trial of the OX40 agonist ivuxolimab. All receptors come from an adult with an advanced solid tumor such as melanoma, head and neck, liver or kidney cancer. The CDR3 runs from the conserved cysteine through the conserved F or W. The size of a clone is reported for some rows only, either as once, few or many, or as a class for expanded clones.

CAWKGVGYARDEQFF	TRBV30	TRBJ2-1	NA
CASSLVANTEAFF	TRBV13	TRBJ1-1	NA
CASSVAARGSYGYTF	TRBV5-6	TRBJ1-2	NA
CASSIASEGDQPQHF	TRBV19	TRBJ1-5	NA
CASYSGGLEQYF	TRBV7-9	TRBJ2-7	large
CASSPGTLGYTF	TRBV7-8	TRBJ1-2	NA
CASSTRLAGGLIDTQYF	TRBV19	TRBJ2-3	NA
CASTPGQEPYEQYF	TRBV9	TRBJ2-7	NA
CASSLRDSTYEQYF	TRBV7-9	TRBJ2-7	NA
CASSDMGPLRETQYF	TRBV6-4	TRBJ2-5	NA
CSILDTDEQYF	TRBV29-1	TRBJ2-7	NA
CASSRRQGAQETQYF	TRBV4-3	TRBJ2-5	NA
CASSPGSSYNEQFF	TRBV27	TRBJ2-1	hyperexpanded
CASSELSASAGEQYF	TRBV2	TRBJ2-7	NA
CATSLGGLGQPQHF	TRBV27	TRBJ1-5	NA
CASSFLAGSSYEQYF	TRBV5-1	TRBJ2-7	once
CASRRGHGWGYEQYF	TRBV28	NA	NA
CASSDLGVTDPYGYTF	TRBV10-1	TRBJ1-2	NA
CASSLAFIAGGSDTQYF	TRBV5-6	TRBJ2-3	NA
CASSIEGTSPRWNEQFF	TRBV19	TRBJ2-1	NA
CASSRAGEGLADTQYF	TRBV28	TRBJ2-3	NA
CASSFGGPSFSGANVLTF	TRBV11-2	TRBJ2-6	NA
CASSLGVGQFGYTF	TRBV7-9	TRBJ1-2	NA
CASSDIRTQETQYF	TRBV28	TRBJ2-5	NA
CASSMGREADTQYF	TRBV19	TRBJ2-3	NA
CASSFWKGSVTQYF	TRBV27	TRBJ2-5	NA
CASSLGVRGTGHEQFF	TRBV7-9	TRBJ2-1	NA
CASSWGLAGVDEQFF	TRBV5-4	TRBJ2-1	NA
CASSFSQGLNTEAFF	TRBV5-5	TRBJ1-1	NA
CASSYSTGGGETQYF	TRBV7-7	TRBJ2-5	once
CASSIQGLADTQYF	TRBV7-3	TRBJ2-3	NA
CASSYRLWDSYTF	TRBV6-5	TRBJ1-2	NA
CAISESGQGGTYEQYF	TRBV10-3	TRBJ2-7	NA
CASSLGRGPTYEQYF	TRBV28	TRBJ2-7	NA
CASSINGGPVNEQFF	TRBV19	TRBJ2-1	NA
CASSSRVTGELFF	TRBV27	TRBJ2-2	once
CASWDRVMGNSPLHF	TRBV6-1	TRBJ1-6	NA